The source of this T cell receptor (beta chain) is a study of CD8+ T cells in alopecia areata (dated by TCRdb to 2016 to 2019). Broadly, across the study: High-throughput TCRbeta sequencing was used to examine T cell clonal expansion in alopecia areata in both the C3H/HeJ mouse model and human patients. Human TCRbeta sequencing covered scalp tissue and sorted CD4+ and CD8+ peripheral blood T cells from patchy and totalis/universalis alopecia areata patients and healthy controls. Scalp clonality was compared among normal scalp (n=4), patchy alopecia areata scalp (n=8), and alopecia totalis/universalis scalp (n=8). RNA came from the PAXgene miRNA kit for fixed scalp, the miRNeasy kit for PBMCs, and the RNeasy kit for mouse skin. TCRbeta CDR3 regions were amplified by immunoSEQ multiplex PCR using 35 Vbeta forward and 13 Jbeta reverse primers.

About this clone itself: The target of this receptor is not known. No much larger clone exists at a distance of one base, and base qualities are not known.

Peripheral blood and lesional scalp punch biopsies were obtained from patients with alopecia areata. PBMCs were separated by density centrifugation and stained for CD3, CD4 and CD8, after which CD4+ and CD8+ T cells were sorted on a FACSAria. As part of a multicenter biomarker study, untreated alopecia areata patients were recruited. In roughly five patients from the biomarker study, the blood CD8+ T cells went through an additional sort into NKG2D-low and NKG2D-high fractions. Library prep was done by the immunoSEQ multiplex PCR assay. RNA was extracted from all samples and reverse transcribed into cDNA, which served as template for TCR sequencing. First-strand cDNA was synthesized with SuperScript III using a 2:1 mix of oligo-dT and random hexamers. A synthetic immune receptor repertoire was used to assess amplification bias, and residual bias was removed computationally. The study's own analysis went as follows. After raw reads were preprocessed to remove errors, the CDR3 was defined following IMGT conventions as running from the conserved cysteine to phenylalanine. Clonality was computed as 1 minus the Shannon entropy, with the entropy normalized by log2 of the number of productive unique TCRs. Whether each scalp clone was CD4 or CD8 was inferred by checking scalp TCRbeta sequences against the CD4 and CD8 repertoires from sorted blood. TCRdb re-hosts the immuneACCESS table, in-frame sequences only. Its copies lack some clones; in the studies checked, an unresolved V gene accounts for under half of them, and the cause for the rest is not known. For V, J and clone size, that table is used; D and trimming come from the DNA. In all, the sample holds about 110,000 clones, and 58% of those were seen once. The ten top clones hold more than 20% of the sample.

Study-wide conclusions, independent of this receptor: Compared with mice, TCR sequences shared between patients were less clear, possibly partly because of HLA diversity across the patient population. Compared with normal scalp, lesional scalp, particularly in alopecia totalis/universalis, had higher clonality and more expanded CD8+ clones, which suggests antigenic drive. Scalp TCR repertoire analysis is complicated because resident alphabeta T cells in normal human skin are also sequenced, whereas mouse skin is dominated by gammadelta T cells.

This sequence originates from a human donor with alopecia areata. Sequencing was carried out using NKG2D-low CD8+ T cells sorted from blood. The cell subset or site label on this specimen signifies: sorted CD8+ NKG2D-low blood T cells.

The DNA reads TGTGCCAGCAGCGCCGGAGGTGGGACGGGATACTACAATGAGCAGTTCTTC. Translated, this gives CASSAGGGTGYYNEQFF. The rearrangement joined TRBV9 to TRBJ2-1; the D gene is tentatively TRBD1 or TRBD2, each matching 5 bases. CDR3 length: 17 amino acids, cysteine to phenylalanine. Just the 51-base CDR3 DNA is kept, in frame starting at base 1. The germline V gene specifies SGDLS as CDR1 and YYNGEE as CDR2. V is reduced by 3 bases and J by 3 bases, leaving a spacing of 19 bases between them.